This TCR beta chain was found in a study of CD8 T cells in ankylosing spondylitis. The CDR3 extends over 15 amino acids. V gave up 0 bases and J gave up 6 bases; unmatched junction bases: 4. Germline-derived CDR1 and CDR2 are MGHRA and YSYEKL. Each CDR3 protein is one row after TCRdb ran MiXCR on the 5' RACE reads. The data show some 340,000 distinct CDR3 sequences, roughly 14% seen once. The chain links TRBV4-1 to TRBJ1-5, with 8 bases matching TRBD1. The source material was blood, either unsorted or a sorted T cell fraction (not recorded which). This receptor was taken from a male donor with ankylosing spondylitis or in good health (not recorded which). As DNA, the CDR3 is TGCGCCAGCAGCCAAGACCAGGGGGCGCGTCAGCCCCAGCATTTT. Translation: CASSQDQGARQPQHF.